The present entry profiles one T cell receptor beta chain with its context. This clonotype was observed a handful of times. Its antigen is still unknown. No base quality values were provided; no much bigger clone lies one nucleotide off. The sample originates from a study of vaccination and CD4 T cells after COVID-19 (dated by TCRdb to between 2021 and 2023). Study-wide context: Every convalescent patient had a positive nasal swab PCR test for SARS-CoV-2, with mild disease in several patients and severe disease in one. In roughly 11 COVID-19 convalescent patients and 4 infection-naive healthy vaccine recipients, the spike-specific CD4+ TCR repertoire before mRNA vaccination was compared with the repertoire after mRNA vaccination. Each participant got two doses of either the Pfizer-BioNTech BNT162b2 vaccine (n=8) or the Moderna mRNA-1273 vaccine (n=2). The convalescent cohort comprised six males and four females, including two Hispanic individuals, seven Caucasians, two Asians and one multiracial person. Post-COVID blood samples from convalescent patients were collected a median of 101 days after diagnosis, with a range of roughly 30 to 170 days. Post-vaccine blood samples were taken a median of roughly 75 days after the second vaccine dose, with a range of 14 to 241 days. The paper as a whole reports these results and caveats: In convalescent patients, a median approximately 90% of post-vaccine SARS-CoV-2-reactive clones were detected only after vaccination, suggesting vaccine-specific priming. An increase in the median number of SARS-CoV-2-reactive clonotypes from roughly 20 after infection to 35 to 40 after vaccination was observed, but the change was not found to be significant. The number of convalescent patients in the study was relatively small, and the study did not examine early timepoints following natural infection. In convalescent patients, nearly all vaccine-specific clones (304 of 307) were found to be mono-reactive for SARS-CoV-2 spike rather than cross-reactive with common cold coronaviruses.

The convalescent patients' positive SARS-CoV-2 PCR tests were from March to December 2020, which was before the Alpha, Beta and Delta variants emerged in the United States. Ficoll-Paque Plus gradient centrifugation was used to isolate PBMCs from whole blood, and the isolated PBMCs were then either used fresh or cryopreserved at -140C. The library was prepared using PCR. The listed sequencing device is Illumina iSeq 100. On the study's bioinformatics: Non-productive sequences were removed, and CDR3s not starting with C, not ending with F or W, or shorter than 7 amino acids were discarded. Using R version 3.6.1, CDR3 homology was evaluated through Levenshtein distances (stringdist) along with unrooted phylogenetic trees (ape). The public sequencing data were trimmed at Q25 with fastp and processed into clonotypes with MiXCR by TCRdb, which kept only in-frame beta chains. All rows with the same CDR3 protein become a single entry with the most common DNA and genes. Clone size and V and J calls follow TCRdb, not the original study. The sample table lists approximately 23,000 distinct CDR3 sequences, around 50% of them with a count of one. The ten biggest clones cover 1% to 1.2% of the sample.

The germline V gene (reference sequence) supplies CDR1 DFQATT and CDR2 SNEGSKA. The CDR3 runs 14 residues from the cysteine to the phenylalanine. Only the CDR3 DNA stays, 42 bases, in frame from base 1. Cut back by 0 bases and 1 base, the V and J ends lie 6 bases apart. The chain is made from TRBV20-1 and TRBJ2-2, with no confident D gene call. Sequences were derived from CD4+ T cells from blood, sampled before SARS-CoV-2 vaccination. The sequence derives from a human donor who had recovered from COVID-19. CDR3 region: CSARDTVNTGELFF. The DNA reads TGCAGTGCTAGAGATACGGTGAACACCGGGGAGCTGTTTTTT.